The next 29 T cell receptor beta chains were all read from a single sample in a study of blood T cell repertoires in COVID-19. The method was immunoSEQ multiplex PCR; TCRdb's version includes in-frame clones alone and lacks a portion of them. The sample yields roughly 200,000 clones, about 76% seen once. Sequencing used peripheral blood. Every receptor here comes from a middle-aged woman with COVID-19, enrolled during active disease.

V and J are TRBV6-5 and TRBJ1-2, with D possibly TRBD1 on 6 matching bases. V lost 6 bases and J 7 bases, leaving 21 bases between the germline ends. The CDR3 length is 15 residues. Germline V gives CDR1 MNHEY, CDR2 SVGAGI. The CDR3 coding sequence is TGTGCCAGCAGCATTAACCTCGACAGGACCTCTGGCTACACCTTC. Translated: CASSINLDRTSGYTF.

This clone was observed a single time. Here the CDR3 DNA reads TGTGCCAGCAAAGCTTTGAGGAACACCGGGGAGCTGTTTTTT. It yields the protein CASKALRNTGELFF. The chain uses TRBV7-3 and TRBJ2-2; no clear D gene. The length of the CDR3 is 14 residues. Germline V CDR1 and CDR2: SGHTA, FQGTGA. V was pared by 7 bases and J by 1 base, with 10 bases between.

V is TRBV2 and J is TRBJ2-1; TRBD1 might be the D (5 bases). The CDR3 runs 15 residues. Trimming cost V 4 bases and J 6 bases, with 16 bases left between them. The germline V gene encodes CDR1 SNHLY and CDR2 FYNNEI. The CDR3 is CASSVGSGIGNEQFF. As DNA, the CDR3 is TGTGCCAGCAGTGTGGGGTCAGGGATAGGCAATGAGCAGTTCTTC.

V usage is TRBV7-8 and J usage is TRBJ1-2; maybe TRBD1 (6 bases). CDR1 and CDR2 from the germline V gene are SGHVS and FQNEAQ. V dropped 2 bases and J dropped 7 bases, with 17 bases sitting between them. The CDR3 runs to 15 residues. CDR3 bases: TGTGCCAGCAGCTTAAGTCTCCCAGGGGTGGGTGGCTACACCTTC. Protein sequence: CASSLSLPGVGGYTF.

V and J are TRBV18 and TRBJ1-1, with TRBD1 matching over 11 bases. In germline, CDR1 is KGHSH, CDR2 LQKENI. CDR3 size: 15 residues. Losses at the gene ends were 2 bases for V and 5 bases for J; bases not matched to a gene: 4. The CDR3 DNA reads as TGTGCCAGCTCACCATCGGGGGACAGGGGGACTGAAGCTTTCTTT. Translation: CASSPSGDRGTEAFF.

The rearrangement uses TRBV5-1 and TRBJ1-2, with 9 bases identical to TRBD1. V lost 3 bases and J lost 7; bases outside the gene matches: 7. This CDR3 spans 14 amino acids. Germline values: CDR1 SGHRS, CDR2 YFSETQ. The CDR3 sequence: CASSSWTGDSGYTF. In DNA form, the CDR3 reads TGCGCCAGCAGCTCCTGGACAGGGGATAGTGGCTACACCTTC.

The chain recombines TRBV3-1 (or the pseudogene TRBV3-2) with TRBJ1-5; 7 nucleotides match TRBD1. Germline CDR1 is LGHDT and CDR2 is YNNKEL (reference sequence). The J segment lost 6 bases and the V segment lost 1 base, leaving 6 bases of the junction unmatched. This CDR3 has 15 amino acids. CDR3 region: CASSQVQGTGQPQHF. The CDR3 DNA is TGTGCCAGCAGCCAAGTACAGGGGACGGGTCAGCCCCAGCATTTT.

V gene TRBV5-1 combines with J gene TRBJ2-6; D is uncertain. The germline CDR1 and CDR2 sequences are SGHRS and YFSETQ. The CDR3 sequence is 13 residues long. Trimming left V 4 bases short and J 4 bases short, with 6 bases between. The CDR3 sequence is CASSPGGANVLTF. The CDR3 coding sequence is TGCGCCAGCAGCCCAGGAGGGGCCAACGTCCTGACTTTC.

CDR3 nucleotides: TGTGCCAGCAGTTACTCGTATTCCAGCAATCAGCCCCAGCATTTT. It translates to CASSYSYSSNQPQHF. The chain combines TRBV6-5 with TRBJ1-5, with D unclear. Trimming removed 0 bases from V and 1 base from J, with 7 bases in between. CDR3 length: 15 residues. The germline CDR1 and CDR2 sequences are MNHEY and SVGAGI.

This CDR3 is CASSLQLAGEADTQYF. CDR3 bases: TGTGCCAGCAGCCTCCAACTAGCGGGAGAGGCAGATACGCAGTATTTT. The chain uses TRBV7-9 and TRBJ2-3; 11 bases line up with TRBD2. The J segment lost 4 bases and the V segment lost 5 bases, leaving 8 bases of the junction unmatched. Looked up from germline, CDR1 is SEHNR and CDR2 is FQNEAQ (reference sequence). The CDR3 has 16 amino acids.

This chain uses TRBV5-6 with TRBJ2-5; 10 nucleotides line up with TRBD2. There are 13 residues in the CDR3. V trimming: 4 bases; J trimming: 5 bases; junction bases outside the gene matches: 2. Germline CDR1 is SGHDT and CDR2 is YYEEEE. The CDR3 protein is CASSLTSGETQYF. For the CDR3, the DNA is TGTGCCAGCAGCCTGACTAGCGGGGAGACCCAGTACTTC.

This clone was counted only a few times. CDR3: CASSARQGAGNSPLHF. CDR3 DNA sequence: TGTGCCAGCAGCGCACGACAGGGGGCAGGGAATTCACCCCTCCACTTT. The chain joins TRBV7-2 to TRBJ1-6, with 10 nucleotides matching TRBD1. The CDR3 contains 16 residues. Looked up from germline, CDR1 is SGHTA and CDR2 is FQGNSA. The V and J ends lost 5 bases and 7 bases, in that order; junction bases with no gene match: 8.

The V gene is TRBV6-5, the J gene TRBJ2-7, with TRBD2 matching 12 bases. Germline V CDR1 and CDR2: MNHEY, SVGAGI. The CDR3 is 16 amino acids. V lost 2 bases and J lost 0; bases outside the gene matches: 2. In nucleotides, the CDR3 is TGTGCCAGCAGTTACGGGGGACTAGCGGGCTCCTACGAGCAGTACTTC. Amino acids: CASSYGGLAGSYEQYF.

The rearrangement links TRBV5-1 to TRBJ2-1; D may be TRBD2 (5 bases). The CDR3 is 12 amino acids. Trimming shortened V by 0 bases and J by 7 bases, and 5 bases separated the two germline ends. CDR1 is SGHRS and CDR2 is YFSETQ in the germline V gene. Here the CDR3 reads CASSLGENEQFF. CDR3 nucleotide sequence: TGCGCCAGCAGCTTGGGGGAGAATGAGCAGTTCTTC.

V and J are TRBV5-1 and TRBJ2-6, with D perhaps matching TRBD2 (5 bases). The CDR3 contains 15 residues. Germline values: CDR1 SGHRS, CDR2 YFSETQ. Trimming pared 5 bases from V and 3 bases from J, leaving 12 bases between. CDR3 bases: TGCGCCAGCAGGGTTGACGGGGTTGGGGCCAACGTCCTGACTTTC. Its translation is CASRVDGVGANVLTF.

This chain links TRBV2 with TRBJ2-7, with 8 positions matching TRBD1. The CDR3 totals 15 residues. CDR1 is SNHLY, CDR2 FYNNEI, per germline. The V segment lost 5 bases and the J segment 0 bases; nucleotides outside the gene matches: 6. The CDR3 sequence is CASSTQGQASYEQYF. The CDR3 coding sequence is TGTGCCAGCAGTACCCAGGGACAGGCCTCCTACGAGCAGTACTTC.

The chain uses TRBV7-9 and TRBJ1-6; TRBD1 matches at 8 bases. Germline V gene lookup returns CDR1 SEHNR and CDR2 FQNEAQ (reference sequence). This CDR3 contains 16 residues. After removal of 4 bases from V and 7 bases from J, the junction contained 9 bases not matched to a gene. The chain's CDR3 is CASSSTGGGLNSPLHF. In DNA, the CDR3 is TGTGCCAGCAGCTCTACAGGGGGGGGCCTGAATTCACCCCTCCACTTT.

The table lists this clone with a count of one. The gene calls are TRBV19 and TRBJ2-7, with D possibly TRBD1 on 5 matching bases. This CDR3 has 13 residues. V lost 6 bases and J lost 2, with 11 bases in between. The germline gives CDR1 LNHDA, CDR2 SQIVND (reference sequence). The chain's CDR3 is CASRSAGTYEQYF. CDR3 bases: TGTGCCAGTAGGTCGGCAGGGACCTACGAGCAGTACTTC.

The V call is TRBV3-1 (or the pseudogene TRBV3-2), the J call TRBJ1-5; D unclear. This CDR3 region has 16 residues. The ends were cut back, 1 base at V and 6 bases at J, with 16 bases in the middle. CDR1 and CDR2 from the germline V gene are LGHDT and YNNKEL (reference sequence). In nucleotides, the CDR3 is TGTGCCAGCAGCCAAGGGAGCGGTGGGGAAGGTCAGCCCCAGCATTTT. This translates into CASSQGSGGEGQPQHF.

This sequence joins TRBV7-8 and TRBJ2-1; 11 nucleotides align to TRBD2. Germline V gives CDR1 SGHVS, CDR2 FQNEAQ. The V and J ends lost 1 base and 7 bases, in that order; junction bases with no gene match: 3. The CDR3 runs to 15 residues. In DNA, the CDR3 is TGTGCCAGCAGCTTAGTAGCGGGGGGGCCTAATGAGCAGTTCTTC. This sequence encodes CASSLVAGGPNEQFF.

The chain employs TRBV4-2 and TRBJ1-6, with 10 bases identical to TRBD1. Trimming took 3 bases from V and 12 from J; bases not matched to a gene: 14. There are 17 residues in the CDR3. Germline CDR1 and CDR2: LGHNA and YNFKEQ. The CDR3 bases are TGTGCCAGCAGCCAGACGGGGGGACAGGGGCCGTCCCAACCCCTCCACTTT. It codes for CASSQTGGQGPSQPLHF.

The V call is TRBV3-1 (or the pseudogene TRBV3-2), the J call TRBJ2-7; a weak D match, TRBD2 (6 bases). The CDR3 contains 16 residues. Germline V gene lookup returns CDR1 LGHDT and CDR2 YNNKEL (reference sequence). V lost 8 bases and J 2 bases, leaving 22 bases between the germline ends. This chain's CDR3 is CASGYNRDLKTYEQYF. DNA for the CDR3: TGTGCCAGCGGTTATAACCGGGACTTAAAGACCTACGAGCAGTACTTC.

J is TRBJ2-1 and V is TRBV27; no reliable D call. Between the trimmed V and J ends, which lost 4 bases and 2 bases, there was a span of 9 bases. Germline CDR1 is MNHEY and CDR2 is SMNVEV (reference sequence). This CDR3 region has 14 residues. The CDR3 is CASSSPDTYNEQFF. The DNA of the CDR3 is TGTGCCAGCAGTTCCCCCGACACCTACAATGAGCAGTTCTTC.

The chain is built from TRBV19 and TRBJ1-2, with 9 bases matching TRBD1. After removal of 10 bases from V and 4 bases from J, the junction contained 4 bases not matched to a gene. The V gene's germline CDR1 is LNHDA and CDR2 SQIVND (reference sequence). This CDR3 region has 12 residues. The CDR3 region has the DNA TGTGCCACGGGGGGACAGGGCTATGGCTACACCTTC. Translating gives CATGGQGYGYTF.

CDR3 nucleotides: TGTGCCAGCAGCTTGGGGGGCGGGGTTATGTATGGCTACACCTTC. Protein sequence: CASSLGGGVMYGYTF. The genes are TRBV5-5 and TRBJ1-2; D might be TRBD1 (5 bases). The V end was cut by 0 bases, the J end by 5 bases, with 14 bases between. The germline gives CDR1 SGHKS, CDR2 YYEKEE (reference sequence). The CDR3 covers 15 residues.

The genes are TRBV19 and TRBJ1-1; 7 bases are shared with TRBD1. J was trimmed by 3 bases and V by 5 bases; bases with no gene match: 6. The CDR3 contains 14 residues. In germline, CDR1 is LNHDA, CDR2 SQIVND (reference sequence). CDR3 amino acids: CASSSSGGYTEAFF. CDR3 nucleotides: TGTGCCAGTAGTTCCTCAGGGGGGTACACTGAAGCTTTCTTT. Filled out from reference TRBV19 and TRBJ1-1, the complete variable domain reads DGGITQSPKYLFRKEGQNVTLSCEQNLNHDAMYWYRQDPGQGLRLIYYSQIVNDFQKGDIAEGYSVSREKKESFPLTVTSAQKNPTAFYLCASSSSGGYTEAFFGQGTRLTVV.

Worth noting for this clone: Distinct nucleotide sequences in the sample also encode this CDR3. V gene TRBV7-9 combines with J gene TRBJ1-2; TRBD1 matches at 7 bases. V lost 3 bases and J lost 2; bases outside the gene matches: 0. The germline V gene has CDR1 SEHNR and CDR2 FQNEAQ (reference sequence). The CDR3 loop spans 13 amino acids. CDR3 coding DNA: TGTGCCAGCAGCTTGGGACAGAACTATGGCTACACCTTC. Amino acid sequence: CASSLGQNYGYTF. Complete variable domain (other parts from reference TRBV7-9 and TRBJ1-2): DTGVSQNPRHKITKRGQNVTFRCDPISEHNRLYWYRQTLGQGPEFLTYFQNEAQLEKSRLLSDRFSAERPKGSFSTLEIQRTEQGDSAMYLCASSLGQNYGYTFGSGTRLTVV.

This clone was counted between two and nine times. The V and J genes are TRBV3-1 (or the pseudogene TRBV3-2) and TRBJ2-7; possible D gene TRBD1, 6 bases. V lost 1 base to trimming and J lost 6 bases, with 16 bases between them. The CDR3 spans 15 residues. The germline V gene encodes CDR1 LGHDT and CDR2 YNNKEL (reference sequence). The CDR3 here is CASSQGFGTKPEQYF. CDR3 sequence (DNA): TGTGCCAGCAGCCAAGGCTTCGGGACAAAGCCCGAGCAGTACTTC.

The chain links TRBV19 to TRBJ2-3; D perhaps matches TRBD2 (5 bases). The CDR3 loop spans 15 amino acids. V shed 5 bases and J shed 3 bases, with 15 bases lying between them. CDR1 and CDR2 from the germline V gene are LNHDA and SQIVND (reference sequence). CDR3 protein: CASSLNGVGTDTQYF. The CDR3 DNA reads as TGTGCCAGTAGTTTGAACGGGGTTGGGACAGATACGCAGTATTTT.